This T cell receptor beta chain was sequenced in a study of molecular identifiers for immune sequencing clone quantification. On the study more broadly: RNA, taken in replicates from approximately 20,000 or 100,000 naive CD8 cells, was split five ways, with four sequenced.

From the PCR reads, TCRdb called clonotypes with MiXCR, one entry per CDR3 protein. The data contain tens of thousands of distinct CDR3 sequences, around a sixth of them seen just once; the ten biggest clones take up about 1.5%. This clonotype was observed many times. With 0 bases removed from V and 3 bases from J, the gap between germline ends came to 15 bases. This CDR3 is built from 16 residues. Per the germline V gene, CDR1 is LNHDA and CDR2 is SQIVND (reference sequence). As CD8+CD4-CCR7+CD45RA+ cells, naive CD8 T cells were sorted. The TCR sequence derives from a human donor in good health. Some libraries in this study had Jurkat cell RNA spiked in. The V and J genes are TRBV19 and TRBJ2-7; D ambiguous. The material sequenced was naive CD8+ T cells from blood, with Jurkat cell RNA spiked in. The subset is: FACS-sorted CD8+CD4-CCR7+CD45RA+ naive T cells. This chain's CDR3 is CASSIDLTNALYEQYF. As DNA, the CDR3 is TGTGCCAGTAGTATAGATCTCACCAACGCCCTCTACGAGCAGTACTTC.